Below are 15 T cell receptor beta chains sequenced from a single sample in a study of blood T cell repertoires in COVID-19. Some clones are missing from TCRdb's copy, which holds only in-frame ones; the method was immunoSEQ multiplex PCR. The sample holds 60,000 to 85,000 clones, 89% seen once. Sequencing was performed on peripheral blood. The receptors come from a woman aged 45 to 65 with active COVID-19.

The chain recombines TRBV11-3 with TRBJ2-1, with 8 bases aligning to TRBD1. CDR1 SGHNT and CDR2 YENEEA come from the germline V gene. J lost 0 bases, V lost 6 bases, and 7 bases had no gene match. This CDR3 has 16 amino acids. CDR3 residues: CASSLSGTGSYNEQFF. The DNA for the CDR3 is TGTGCCAGCAGTCTATCCGGGACAGGCTCCTACAATGAGCAGTTCTTC.

The V call is TRBV27, the J call TRBJ1-5, with a tentative D call TRBD1 (6 bases). There are 16 residues in the CDR3. The V end was cut by 2 bases, the J end by 5 bases, with 16 bases between. Germline V gives CDR1 MNHEY, CDR2 SMNVEV (reference sequence). This CDR3 reads CASSLAYRARDQPQHF. The DNA for the CDR3 is TGTGCCAGCAGTTTAGCATACAGGGCTAGAGATCAGCCCCAGCATTTT.

The rearrangement uses TRBV5-1 and TRBJ2-5, with 14 bases aligning to TRBD2. V trimming: 4 bases; J trimming: 4 bases; junction bases outside the gene matches: 6. Germline V gene data show CDR1 as SGHRS and CDR2 as YFSETQ. The CDR3 is 16 amino acids. In nucleotides, the CDR3 is TGCGCCAGCAGCCTGGGACTAGCGGGAGTAGGAGAGACCCAGTACTTC. This gives the protein CASSLGLAGVGETQYF.

This chain connects TRBV5-1 to TRBJ2-7, with 7 nucleotides matching TRBD1. The germline CDR1 and CDR2 sequences are SGHRS and YFSETQ. With V trimmed by 0 bases and J by 4 bases, 7 bases remained unmatched. The CDR3 covers 15 residues. In DNA, the CDR3 is TGCGCCAGCAGCTTGGCAGAGACAGGGAAATACGAGCAGTACTTC. Translating it yields CASSLAETGKYEQYF.

V usage is TRBV5-4 and J usage is TRBJ1-1; TRBD1 matches at 7 bases. V dropped 3 bases and J dropped 8; count of bases not matched to a gene: 13. This CDR3 contains 15 residues. Germline V lookup: CDR1 SGHNT, CDR2 YYREEE (reference sequence). The CDR3 protein is CASSWVGTVKSEAFF. Here the CDR3 DNA reads TGTGCCAGCAGCTGGGTAGGGACAGTTAAATCCGAAGCTTTCTTT.

The chain links TRBV27 to TRBJ1-2; 9 positions match TRBD1. CDR1 is MNHEY and CDR2 is SMNVEV in the germline V gene (reference sequence). Trimming cost V 3 bases and J 8 bases; bases outside gene matches: 13. The CDR3 spans 16 residues. CDR3 sequence: CASSFLAGQGSGGYTF. In DNA, the CDR3 is TGTGCCAGCAGTTTTTTAGCGGGACAGGGTTCGGGGGGCTACACCTTC.

This sequence joins TRBV5-1 and TRBJ1-6; TRBD1 matches 9 bases. This CDR3 is built from 17 residues. The V gene end was trimmed by 3 bases and the J gene end by 5 bases; junction bases not matched to a gene: 9. Germline CDR1 reads SGHRS; CDR2 reads YFSETQ. CDR3 sequence reads: CASSSTGTGNHNSPLHF. As DNA, the CDR3 is TGCGCCAGCAGCTCAACCGGGACAGGGAACCATAATTCACCCCTCCACTTT.

In this sample, this clone turned up a few times. The chain couples TRBV20-1 to TRBJ2-7; 10 bases line up with TRBD2. The junction had 16 bases not matched to a gene; V was cut back by 3 bases and J by 2 bases. The CDR3 consists of 18 residues. The germline V gene encodes CDR1 DFQATT and CDR2 SNEGSKA (reference sequence). The CDR3 DNA reads TGCAGTGCTAGTCGGCCTAGCGGGAGCCCCAGGTTGACCTACGAGCAGTACTTC. Its protein is CSASRPSGSPRLTYEQYF.

This sequence joins TRBV5-6 and TRBJ2-7; 8 bases map to TRBD1. CDR3 length equals 14 residues. Germline lookup yields CDR1 SGHDT and CDR2 YYEEEE. V lost 2 bases and J lost 3; bases outside the gene matches: 4. CDR3 coding DNA: TGTGCCAGCAGCTTTGGACAGGGCCACTACGAGCAGTACTTC. Amino acids: CASSFGQGHYEQYF.

This clone was recorded a few times. The chain carries TRBV6-6 and TRBJ1-2; 12 bases match TRBD1. The CDR3 spans 16 residues. CDR1 and CDR2 from the germline V gene are MNHNY and SVGAGI (reference sequence). The ends lost 6 bases at V and 8 bases at J; junction bases unmatched: 13. CDR3 sequence (DNA): TGTGCCAGCAGCCATACGGGGACAGGGGGCGCCGGCGGCTACACCTTC. It translates to CASSHTGTGGAGGYTF.

The DNA of the CDR3 is TGTGCCAGCAGGAGAGTAGCTAATGAAAAACTGTTTTTT. Its translation: CASRRVANEKLFF. The rearrangement uses TRBV28 and TRBJ1-4; no clear D gene. Germline CDR1 is MDHEN and CDR2 is SYDVKM. Between the trimmed V and J ends, which lost 6 bases and 3 bases, there was a span of 8 bases. This CDR3 contains 13 residues.

This clone was seen a handful of times. V usage is TRBV15 and J usage is TRBJ2-2, with D possibly matching TRBD2 (6 bases). Germline assignment: CDR1 LNHNV and CDR2 YYDKDF (reference sequence). The CDR3 length is 16 residues. The V gene lost 6 bases and the J gene lost 0 bases, with 14 bases spanning the gap. CDR3 amino acids: CATRGRQGPNTGELFF. The CDR3 nucleotides read TGTGCCACCAGAGGGAGGCAGGGACCGAACACCGGGGAGCTGTTTTTT.

This clone was seen a handful of times. V usage is TRBV27 and J usage is TRBJ2-1; D possibly corresponds to TRBD1 (6 bases). From germline, CDR1 is MNHEY and CDR2 SMNVEV (reference sequence). The CDR3 covers 15 residues. Trimming took off 3 bases at V and 5 bases at J, with 14 bases between the two ends. The CDR3 loop is CASSFEAGANNEQFF. In DNA form, the CDR3 reads TGTGCCAGCAGTTTTGAGGCAGGGGCGAACAATGAGCAGTTCTTC.

This clone was picked up one time. The chain employs TRBV6-5 and TRBJ2-3, with D possibly TRBD1 on 6 matching bases. The germline V gene encodes CDR1 MNHEY and CDR2 SVGAGI. The V and J ends lost 11 bases and 6 bases respectively, with 21 bases between them. This CDR3 spans 14 amino acids. The CDR3 loop reads CAGEQGGDLDTQYF. The DNA of the CDR3 is TGTGCCGGTGAACAGGGTGGTGATTTGGATACGCAGTATTTT.

The rearrangement joins TRBV3-1 (or the pseudogene TRBV3-2) to TRBJ1-2; tentative D call: TRBD1 (5 bases). The V gene's germline CDR1 is LGHDT and CDR2 YNNKEL (reference sequence). The ends were cut back, 0 bases at V and 4 bases at J, with 12 bases in the middle. The CDR3 has 15 amino acids. The CDR3 DNA reads as TGTGCCAGCAGCCAAGATATCGGGGGAATCTATGGCTACACCTTC. Its protein product is CASSQDIGGIYGYTF.